Presented here are 9 T cell receptor beta chains from one specimen sequenced in a study of T cells in localized non-small cell lung cancer. The method was immunoSEQ multiplex PCR; TCRdb's version includes in-frame clones alone and lacks a portion of them. The table has 90,000 to 100,000 clones, roughly 93% seen once. Source: PBMCs, taken before any cancer treatment. These TCRs come from a woman aged 40-69 years with stage II squamous cell lung carcinoma.

J is TRBJ1-3 and V is TRBV27; no definite D call. V lost 0 bases and J 4 bases, leaving 10 bases between the germline ends. The CDR3 is 15 residues long. The germline CDR1 and CDR2 sequences are MNHEY and SMNVEV (reference sequence). The chain's CDR3 is CASSLSAGIGNTIYF. In DNA, the CDR3 is TGTGCCAGCAGTTTATCGGCGGGGATCGGAAACACCATATATTTT.

The V gene is TRBV19, the J gene TRBJ1-1; 9 nucleotides line up with TRBD1. CDR3 length equals 13 residues. Germline V gene sequence: CDR1 LNHDA, CDR2 SQIVND (reference sequence). The V and J ends lost 6 bases and 4 bases, in that order; junction bases with no gene match: 3. CDR3 sequence (DNA): TGTGCCAGTAGCCAGGACAGGGGCACTGAAGCTTTCTTT. It translates to CASSQDRGTEAFF.

The CDR3 region has the DNA TGTGCCAGCATCCCGGACAGGGCAGTATCGGCTGAAGCTTTCTTT. Encoded protein: CASIPDRAVSAEAFF. This chain links TRBV2 with TRBJ1-1, with 8 bases aligning to TRBD1. Unmatched junction bases numbered 13, after V lost 7 bases and J lost 6 bases. The CDR3 length is 15 residues. From germline, CDR1 is SNHLY and CDR2 FYNNEI.

The rearrangement links TRBV25-1 to TRBJ1-2, with D tentatively TRBD1 (5 bases). From germline, CDR1 is MGHDK and CDR2 SYGVNS. This CDR3 contains 15 residues. Between the trimmed V and J ends, which lost 0 bases and 4 bases, there was a span of 12 bases. The CDR3 loop reads CASSEYGADTYGYTF. CDR3 sequence (DNA): TGTGCCAGCAGTGAATATGGGGCAGATACCTATGGCTACACCTTC.

The chain uses TRBV6-6 and TRBJ1-1; D ambiguous. CDR3 length: 14 amino acids. CDR1 and CDR2 (germline): MNHNY, SVGAGI (reference sequence). Trimming took 0 bases from V and 7 from J, leaving 12 bases between them. CDR3 sequence reads: CASSYSNLSGEAFF. The CDR3 nucleotides are TGTGCCAGCAGTTACTCGAACCTATCAGGTGAAGCTTTCTTT.

The rearrangement uses TRBV6-6 and TRBJ1-4; D possibly corresponds to TRBD1 (5 bases). Trimming pared 4 bases from V and 7 bases from J, leaving 10 bases between. The germline gives CDR1 MNHNY, CDR2 SVGAGI (reference sequence). The CDR3 contains 13 residues. CDR3 protein: CASSSRQSEKLFF. The CDR3 region has the DNA TGTGCCAGCAGTTCAAGACAGAGTGAAAAACTGTTTTTT.

This chain links TRBV25-1 with TRBJ2-7; D perhaps matches TRBD2 (5 bases). The CDR3 extends over 15 amino acids. Germline-derived CDR1 and CDR2 are MGHDK and SYGVNS. V was cut by 4 bases and J by 0 bases, with 13 bases left in between. The CDR3 loop is CASSALTTSSYEQYF. CDR3 coding DNA: TGTGCCAGCAGTGCTTTGACTACATCCTCCTACGAGCAGTACTTC.

The chain joins TRBV19 to TRBJ1-1, with D tentatively TRBD1 (5 bases). V was pared by 4 bases and J by 5 bases, with 11 bases between. This CDR3 spans 13 amino acids. The germline gives CDR1 LNHDA, CDR2 SQIVND (reference sequence). The chain's CDR3 is CASSTLGGTEAFF. The CDR3 nucleotides read TGTGCCAGTAGTACCCTCGGGGGAACTGAAGCTTTCTTT.

This sequence joins TRBV19 and TRBJ2-5, with 7 bases fitting TRBD2. This CDR3 is 14 amino acids long. The J segment lost 3 bases and the V segment lost 4 bases, leaving 5 bases of the junction unmatched. Germline-derived CDR1 and CDR2 are LNHDA and SQIVND (reference sequence). CDR3 sequence (DNA): TGTGCCAGTAGTACCCCCGGGGGGAAAGAGACCCAGTACTTC. This sequence encodes CASSTPGGKETQYF.